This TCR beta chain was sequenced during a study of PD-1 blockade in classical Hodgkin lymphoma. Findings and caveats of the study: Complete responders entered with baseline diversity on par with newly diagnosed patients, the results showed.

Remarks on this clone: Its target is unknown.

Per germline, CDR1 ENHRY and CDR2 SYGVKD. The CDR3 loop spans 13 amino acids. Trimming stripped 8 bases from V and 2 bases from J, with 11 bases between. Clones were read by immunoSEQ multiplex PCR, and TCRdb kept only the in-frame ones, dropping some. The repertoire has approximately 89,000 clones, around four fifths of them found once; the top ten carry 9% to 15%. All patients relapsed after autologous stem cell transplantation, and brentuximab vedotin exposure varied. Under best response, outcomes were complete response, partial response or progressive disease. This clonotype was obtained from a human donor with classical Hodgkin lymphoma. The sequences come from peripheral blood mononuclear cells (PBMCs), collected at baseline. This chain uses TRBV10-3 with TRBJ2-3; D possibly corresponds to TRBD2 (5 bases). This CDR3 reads CAIESGYTDTQYF. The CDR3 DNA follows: TGTGCCATCGAAAGCGGATACACAGATACGCAGTATTTT.